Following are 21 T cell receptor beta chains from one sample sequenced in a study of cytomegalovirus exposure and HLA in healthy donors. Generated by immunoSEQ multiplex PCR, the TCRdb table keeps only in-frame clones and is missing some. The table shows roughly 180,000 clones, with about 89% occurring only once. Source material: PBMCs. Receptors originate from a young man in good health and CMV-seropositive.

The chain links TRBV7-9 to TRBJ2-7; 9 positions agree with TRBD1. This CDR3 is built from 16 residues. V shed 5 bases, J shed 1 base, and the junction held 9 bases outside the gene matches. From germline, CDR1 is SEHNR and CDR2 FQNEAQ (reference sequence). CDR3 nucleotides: TGTGCCAGCAGCCCACCGGGGACAGGGCCTTCCTACGAGCAGTACTTC. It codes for CASSPPGTGPSYEQYF.

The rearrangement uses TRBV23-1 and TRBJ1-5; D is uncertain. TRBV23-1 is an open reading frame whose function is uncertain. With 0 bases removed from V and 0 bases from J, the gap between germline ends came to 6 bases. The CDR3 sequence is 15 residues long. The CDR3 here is CASSQSKNSNQPQHF. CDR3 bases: TGCGCCAGCAGTCAATCTAAGAATAGCAATCAGCCCCAGCATTTT.

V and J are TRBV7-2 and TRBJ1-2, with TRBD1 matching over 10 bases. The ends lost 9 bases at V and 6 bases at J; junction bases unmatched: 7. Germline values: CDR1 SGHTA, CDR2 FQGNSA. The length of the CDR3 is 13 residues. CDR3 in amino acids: CARAGTGVDGYTF. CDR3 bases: TGTGCCAGAGCCGGGACAGGGGTTGATGGCTACACCTTC.

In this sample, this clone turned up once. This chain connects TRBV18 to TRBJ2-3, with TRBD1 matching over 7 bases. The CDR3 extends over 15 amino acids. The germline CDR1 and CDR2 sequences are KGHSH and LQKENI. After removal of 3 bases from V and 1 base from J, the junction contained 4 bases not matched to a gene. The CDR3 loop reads CASSPLDRRTDTQYF. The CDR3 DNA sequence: TGTGCCAGCTCACCCTTGGACAGGCGCACAGATACGCAGTATTTT. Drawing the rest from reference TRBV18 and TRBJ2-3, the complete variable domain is NAGVMQNPRHLVRRRGQEARLRCSPMKGHSHVYWYRQLPEEGLKFMVYLQKENIIDESGMPKERFSAEFPKEGPSILRIQQVVRGDSAAYFCASSPLDRRTDTQYFGPGTRLTVL.

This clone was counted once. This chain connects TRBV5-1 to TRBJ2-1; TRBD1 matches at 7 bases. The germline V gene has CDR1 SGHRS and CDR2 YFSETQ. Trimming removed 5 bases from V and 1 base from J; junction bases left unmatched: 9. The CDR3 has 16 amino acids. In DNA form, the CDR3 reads TGCGCCAGCAGTCCCCGTGGGGGACAGTCCTACAATGAGCAGTTCTTC. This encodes CASSPRGGQSYNEQFF.

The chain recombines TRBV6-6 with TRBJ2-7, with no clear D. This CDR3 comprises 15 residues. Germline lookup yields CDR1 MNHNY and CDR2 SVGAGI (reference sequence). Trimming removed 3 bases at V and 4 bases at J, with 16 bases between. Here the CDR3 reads CASSYGPGQPYEQYF. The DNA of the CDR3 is TGTGCCAGCAGTTATGGCCCGGGTCAACCTTACGAGCAGTACTTC.

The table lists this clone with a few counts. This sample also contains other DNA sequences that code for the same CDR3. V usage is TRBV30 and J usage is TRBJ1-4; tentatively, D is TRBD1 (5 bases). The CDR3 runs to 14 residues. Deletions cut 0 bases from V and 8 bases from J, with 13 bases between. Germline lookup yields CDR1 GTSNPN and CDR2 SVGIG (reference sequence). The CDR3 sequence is CAWSVKGGDEKLFF. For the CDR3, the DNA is TGTGCCTGGAGTGTAAAGGGAGGGGACGAAAAACTGTTTTTT.

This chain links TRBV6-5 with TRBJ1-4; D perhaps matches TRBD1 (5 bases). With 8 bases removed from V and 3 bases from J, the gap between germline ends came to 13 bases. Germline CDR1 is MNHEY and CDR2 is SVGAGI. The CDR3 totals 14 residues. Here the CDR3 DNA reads TGTGCCAGCGGCTTAGGAGGGGCTAATGAAAAACTGTTTTTT. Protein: CASGLGGANEKLFF.

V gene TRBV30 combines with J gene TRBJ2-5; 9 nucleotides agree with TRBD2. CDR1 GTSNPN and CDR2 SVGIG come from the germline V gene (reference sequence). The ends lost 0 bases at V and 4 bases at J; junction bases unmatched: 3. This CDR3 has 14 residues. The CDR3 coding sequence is TGTGCCTGGAGTGTAGGCGGGGGGGTAGAGACCCAGTACTTC. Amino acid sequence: CAWSVGGGVETQYF.

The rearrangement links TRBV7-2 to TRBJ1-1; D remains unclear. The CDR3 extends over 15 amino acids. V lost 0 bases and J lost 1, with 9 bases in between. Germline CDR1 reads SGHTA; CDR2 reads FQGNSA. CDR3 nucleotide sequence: TGTGCCAGCAGCTTAGCGAGTCAGGCGAACACTGAAGCTTTCTTT. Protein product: CASSLASQANTEAFF.

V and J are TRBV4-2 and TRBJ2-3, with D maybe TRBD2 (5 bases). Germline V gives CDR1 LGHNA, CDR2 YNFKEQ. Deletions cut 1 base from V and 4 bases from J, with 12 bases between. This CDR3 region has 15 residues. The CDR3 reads CASSQGGEPADTQYF. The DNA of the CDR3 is TGTGCCAGCAGCCAAGGGGGAGAGCCGGCAGATACGCAGTATTTT.

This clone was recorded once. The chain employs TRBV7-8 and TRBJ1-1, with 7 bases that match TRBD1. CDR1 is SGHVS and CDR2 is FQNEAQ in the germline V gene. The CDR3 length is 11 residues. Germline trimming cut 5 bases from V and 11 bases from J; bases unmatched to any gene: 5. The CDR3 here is CASSLDREAFF. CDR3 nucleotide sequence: TGTGCCAGCAGCCTTGACAGGGAGGCTTTCTTT. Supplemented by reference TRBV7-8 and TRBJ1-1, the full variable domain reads GAGVSQSPRYKVAKRGQDVALRCDPISGHVSLFWYQQALGQGPEFLTYFQNEAQLDKSGLPSDRFFAERPEGSVSTLKIQRTQQEDSAVYLCASSLDREAFFGQGTRLTVV.

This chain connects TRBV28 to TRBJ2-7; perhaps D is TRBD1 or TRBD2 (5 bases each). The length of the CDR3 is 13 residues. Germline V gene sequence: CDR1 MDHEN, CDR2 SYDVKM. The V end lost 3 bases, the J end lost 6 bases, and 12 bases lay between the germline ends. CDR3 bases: TGTGCCAGCAGTTTTGTCGGGGCGTTCGAGCAGTACTTC. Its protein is CASSFVGAFEQYF. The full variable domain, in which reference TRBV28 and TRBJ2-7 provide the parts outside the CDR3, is DVKVTQSSRYLVKRTGEKVFLECVQDMDHENMFWYRQDPGLGLRLIYFSYDVKMKEKGDIPEGYSVSREKKERFSLILESASTNQTSMYLCASSFVGAFEQYFGPGTRLTVT.

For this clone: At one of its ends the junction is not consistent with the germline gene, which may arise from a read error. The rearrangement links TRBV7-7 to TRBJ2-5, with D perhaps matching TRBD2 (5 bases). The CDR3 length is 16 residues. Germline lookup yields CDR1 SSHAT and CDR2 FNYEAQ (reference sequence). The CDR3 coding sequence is TGTGCTAGCAGCTCGCAACCCCCGGGGAGTGGCGAGACCCAGTACTTC. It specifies CASSSQPPGSGETQYF.

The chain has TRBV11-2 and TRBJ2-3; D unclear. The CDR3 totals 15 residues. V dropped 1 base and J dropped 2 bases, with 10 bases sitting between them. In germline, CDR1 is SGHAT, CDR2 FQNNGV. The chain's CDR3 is CASSLGPFSTDTQYF. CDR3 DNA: TGTGCCAGCAGCTTAGGTCCCTTTTCCACAGATACGCAGTATTTT. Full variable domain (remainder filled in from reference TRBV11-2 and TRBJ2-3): EAGVAQSPRYKIIEKRQSVAFWCNPISGHATLYWYQQILGQGPKLLIQFQNNGVVDDSQLPKDRFSAERLKGVDSTLKIQPAKLEDSAVYLCASSLGPFSTDTQYFGPGTRLTVL.

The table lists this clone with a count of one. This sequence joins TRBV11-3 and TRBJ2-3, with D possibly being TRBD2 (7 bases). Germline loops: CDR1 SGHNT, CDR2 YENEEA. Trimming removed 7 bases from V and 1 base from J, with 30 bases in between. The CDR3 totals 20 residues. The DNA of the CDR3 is TGTGCCAGCACCAGTAGCTCTGGGGTCCGTACAGGGAGGGGCACAGATACGCAGTATTTT. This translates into CASTSSSGVRTGRGTDTQYF. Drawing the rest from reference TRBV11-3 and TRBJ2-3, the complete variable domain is EAGVVQSPRYKIIEKKQPVAFWCNPISGHNTLYWYLQNLGQGPELLIRYENEEAVDDSQLPKDRFSAERLKGVDSTLKIQPAELGDSAVYLCASTSSSGVRTGRGTDTQYFGPGTRLTVL.

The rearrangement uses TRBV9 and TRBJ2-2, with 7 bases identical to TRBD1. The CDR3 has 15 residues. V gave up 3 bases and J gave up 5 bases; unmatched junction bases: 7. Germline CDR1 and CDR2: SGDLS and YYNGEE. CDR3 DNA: TGTGCCAGCAGCGCCCGGGACAGAGTGACCGGGGAGCTGTTTTTT. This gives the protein CASSARDRVTGELFF.

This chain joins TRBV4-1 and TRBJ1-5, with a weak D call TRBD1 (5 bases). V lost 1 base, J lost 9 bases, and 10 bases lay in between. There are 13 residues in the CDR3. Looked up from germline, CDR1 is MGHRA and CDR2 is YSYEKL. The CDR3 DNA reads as TGCGCCAGCAGCCAAGCTGGGGACCGGCCCCAGCATTTT. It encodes CASSQAGDRPQHF.

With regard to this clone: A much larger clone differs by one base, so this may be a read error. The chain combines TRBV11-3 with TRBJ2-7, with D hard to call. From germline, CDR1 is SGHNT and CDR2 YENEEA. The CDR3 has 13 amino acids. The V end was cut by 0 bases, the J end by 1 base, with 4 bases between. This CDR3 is CASSLDRSYEQYF. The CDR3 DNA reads TGTGCCAGCAGCTTAGACAGATCCTACGAGCAGTACTTC.

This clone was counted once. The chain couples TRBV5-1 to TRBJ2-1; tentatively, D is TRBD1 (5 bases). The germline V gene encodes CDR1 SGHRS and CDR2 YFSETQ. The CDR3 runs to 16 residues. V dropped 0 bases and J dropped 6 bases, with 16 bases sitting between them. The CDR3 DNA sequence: TGCGCCAGCAGCTTGGAGGGGCCAGTGAGCCCCAATGAGCAGTTCTTC. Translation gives CASSLEGPVSPNEQFF.

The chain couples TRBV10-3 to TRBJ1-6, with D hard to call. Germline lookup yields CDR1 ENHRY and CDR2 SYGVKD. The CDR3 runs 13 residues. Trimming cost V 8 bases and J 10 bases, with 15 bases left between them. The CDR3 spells CAIAQEVGSPLHF. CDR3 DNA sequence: TGTGCCATCGCTCAGGAGGTAGGGTCACCCCTCCACTTT.